The 11 T cell receptor beta chains listed next were all sequenced from one sample in a study of blood T cell repertoires in COVID-19. Here immunoSEQ multiplex PCR was the method, and the copy in TCRdb shows in-frame clones only, minus some. The table records 300,000 to 450,000 clones, 85% of them present only once. The specimen sequenced was peripheral blood. These receptors were collected from a woman aged 18-35 years with acute or convalescent COVID-19.

This rearrangement joins TRBV28 to TRBJ2-2; D possibly corresponds to TRBD1 (6 bases). CDR1 is MDHEN and CDR2 is SYDVKM in the germline V gene. The CDR3 consists of 14 residues. V was clipped by 8 bases and J by 3 bases, with 13 bases between them. The CDR3 DNA is TGTGCCAGCCGTAGAGGGACATACACCGGGGAGCTGTTTTTT. Amino acids: CASRRGTYTGELFF.

The DNA of the CDR3 is TGTGCCAGCAGCCTTACGGGTGGAATAGCCTACGAGCAGTACTTC. This gives the protein CASSLTGGIAYEQYF. The rearrangement uses TRBV14 and TRBJ2-7; D unresolved. The CDR3 length is 15 residues. CDR1 and CDR2 (germline): SGHDN, FVKESK. Trimming shortened V by 4 bases and J by 2 bases, and 15 bases separated the two germline ends.

CDR3 amino acids: CASSFGGPDTQYF. The CDR3 DNA reads as TGTGCCAGCAGCTTTGGGGGCCCAGATACGCAGTATTTT. The chain carries TRBV7-3 and TRBJ2-3; the D gene is possibly TRBD1 (6 bases). Germline V gene sequence: CDR1 SGHTA, CDR2 FQGTGA. The CDR3 has 13 amino acids. V dropped 3 bases and J dropped 4 bases, with 8 bases sitting between them.

The J gene is TRBJ1-4, the V gene TRBV3-1 (or the pseudogene TRBV3-2), with D tentatively TRBD1 (5 bases). CDR3 length: 15 amino acids. CDR1 and CDR2 from the germline V gene are LGHDT and YNNKEL (reference sequence). Trimming removed 1 base from V and 8 bases from J, with 14 bases in between. The CDR3 DNA is TGTGCCAGCAGCCAAGTCTGGCAGGGTTCCGAAAAACTGTTTTTT. The encoded protein is CASSQVWQGSEKLFF.

The table lists this clone with a few counts. The chain carries TRBV12-5 and TRBJ2-1; tentatively, D is TRBD2 (7 bases). Trimming removed 7 bases from V and 2 bases from J, with 9 bases in between. CDR3 length: 13 amino acids. Germline V gene lookup returns CDR1 LGHNT and CDR2 FRNRAP. CDR3 in amino acids: CASAGGPYNEQFF. DNA for the CDR3: TGTGCTAGTGCGGGGGGCCCCTACAATGAGCAGTTCTTC.

The chain combines TRBV3-1 (or the pseudogene TRBV3-2) with TRBJ1-4; D is unclear. Trimming took off 0 bases at V and 0 bases at J, with 14 bases between the two ends. This CDR3 comprises 18 residues. Germline V gene data show CDR1 as LGHDT and CDR2 as YNNKEL (reference sequence). The CDR3 loop reads CASSQDLGRVATNEKLFF. In DNA, the CDR3 is TGTGCCAGCAGCCAAGATCTTGGGAGGGTCGCAACTAATGAAAAACTGTTTTTT.

The CDR3 DNA follows: TGCAGCGCTAAGACAGGTTTAAATGAAAAACTGTTTTTT. This translates into CSAKTGLNEKLFF. The V and J genes are TRBV29-1 and TRBJ1-4; D may be TRBD1 (6 bases). Trimming cost V 7 bases and J 5 bases, with 14 bases left between them. The CDR3 is 13 amino acids. Germline values: CDR1 SQVTM, CDR2 ANQGSEA.

This chain uses TRBV12-3 or TRBV12-4 with TRBJ2-2, with D possibly TRBD2 on 5 matching bases. There are 13 residues in the CDR3. The V end was cut by 9 bases, the J end by 4 bases, with 12 bases between. The CDR3 coding sequence is TGTGCCAGAGATTCGGGGAGCACCGGGGAGCTGTTTTTT. Translating it yields CARDSGSTGELFF.

This clone was observed a few times. The CDR3 here is CPRSRPGTGGSELFF. CDR3 sequence (DNA): TGCCCCCGCAGCCGCCCCGGGACAGGGGGTAGTGAACTGTTTTTT. The rearrangement uses TRBV4-1 and TRBJ1-4, with 11 nucleotides matching TRBD1. The length of the CDR3 is 15 residues. Germline lookup yields CDR1 MGHRA and CDR2 YSYEKL.

The chain is built from TRBV10-3 and TRBJ1-2, with D unresolved. Germline V CDR1 and CDR2: ENHRY, SYGVKD. The V end lost 10 bases, the J end lost 4 bases, and 16 bases lay between the germline ends. This CDR3 is built from 13 residues. Written as DNA, the CDR3 is TGTGCCACACTTGGGGAGGAAACCTATGGCTACACCTTC. Translated, it gives CATLGEETYGYTF.

On this clone: This same CDR3 is encoded by further DNA sequences in the sample. This chain uses TRBV6-5 with TRBJ1-2; D may be TRBD1 (5 bases). CDR3 length equals 14 residues. Per the germline V gene, CDR1 is MNHEY and CDR2 is SVGAGI. The V end was cut by 0 bases, the J end by 2 bases, with 7 bases between. The CDR3 is CASSYSPGNYGYTF. In DNA, the CDR3 is TGTGCCAGCAGTTACTCCCCAGGGAACTATGGCTACACCTTC.